The sequence of this T cell receptor (beta chain) was determined in a study of OX40 agonist ivuxolimab in advanced cancers. Peripheral blood came from all dose cohorts at three timepoints. Produced via immunoSEQ multiplex PCR; TCRdb's table is partial and in-frame only. The top ten hold just under 25% of the sample, which has 60,000 to 65,000 clones, 80% to 95% seen once. Sequencing used CD4+ or CD8+ T cells sorted from blood, obtained in a trial of the OX40 agonist ivuxolimab. This receptor was taken from an adult with an advanced solid tumor such as melanoma, head and neck, liver or kidney cancer.

This CDR3 is CAWGSYNEQFF. For the CDR3, the DNA is TGTGCCTGGGGCTCCTACAATGAGCAGTTCTTC. This chain uses TRBV30 with TRBJ2-1; D unresolved. Germline CDR1 reads GTSNPN; CDR2 reads SVGIG (reference sequence). V lost 5 bases to trimming and J lost 0 bases, with 2 bases between them. CDR3 size: 11 residues.